Listed below are T cell receptor beta chains from one sample, sequenced in a study of T cells after yellow fever vaccination. TCRdb re-analysed the 5' RACE reads in MiXCR, keeping a single row per CDR3 protein. The sample includes some 400,000 distinct CDR3 sequences, about 19% of them seen just once. The source material was PBMCs, sampled before the yellow fever booster vaccination. These receptors were obtained from a man in his late teens or twenties who received the YFV17D yellow fever vaccine. Both conserved end residues are part of each CDR3. D genes are given only for firm matches. Clone size appears in some rows only: once, few, many, or a class for an expanded clone.

V	size	J	D	DNA	CDR3
TRBV19	many	TRBJ1-5	-	TGTGCCAGTAGTATTTCCGGGAGTCAGCCCCAGCATTTT	CASSISGSQPQHF
TRBV7-2	-	TRBJ2-3	-	TGTGCCAGCAGCTTATGGCAGGGCCCAGATACGCAGTATTTT	CASSLWQGPDTQYF
TRBV6-1	few	TRBJ1-6	-	TGTGCCGGAGGGGGCTCCTATAATTCACCCCTCCACTTT	CAGGGSYNSPLHF
TRBV4-3	many	TRBJ2-2	TRBD1	TGCGCCAGCAGCCAGGAACAGGGGGACGACACCGGGGAGCTGTTTTTT	CASSQEQGDDTGELFF
TRBV7-2	-	TRBJ2-3	TRBD2	TGTGCCAGCAGCGACCGCACGGGGGGGACCACAGATACGCAGTATTTT	CASSDRTGGTTDTQYF
TRBV7-8	-	TRBJ2-3	-	TGTGCCAGCAGCTTAGGTCCGCGGGCCTACACAGATACGCAGTATTTT	CASSLGPRAYTDTQYF
TRBV6-1	-	TRBJ2-5	TRBD2	TGTGCCAGCAGGAAGCGGGGAGGAGGGGAGACCCAGTACTTC	CASRKRGGGETQYF
TRBV5-4	-	TRBJ1-2	-	TGTGCCAGCAGCTTGGACTCGAGCGGCTACACCTTC	CASSLDSSGYTF
TRBV7-2	few	TRBJ2-3	-	TGTGCCAGCGGAAGAGGGATCGACCGGAGGACAGATACGCAGTATTTT	CASGRGIDRRTDTQYF
TRBV27	few	TRBJ2-7	TRBD1	TGTGCCAGCAGTGTGGACAGGGCCCCCCGGCTGGGTGAGCAGTACTTC	CASSVDRAPRLGEQYF
TRBV20-1	-	TRBJ2-3	TRBD2	TGCAGCTCCCTAGCGGGGGACACAGATACGCAGTATTTT	CSSLAGDTDTQYF
TRBV2	few	TRBJ1-1	-	TGTGCCAGCAGTGCGCGGGGAGGGGCCCTCCTGAACACTGAAGCTTTCTTT	CASSARGGALLNTEAFF
TRBV18	few	TRBJ2-5	TRBD1	TGTGCCAGCTCACCGGGACAGTTCCAAGAGACCCAGTACTTC	CASSPGQFQETQYF
TRBV28	few	TRBJ2-7	-	TGTGCCAGCAGTTCATCAGAAACGTACGAGCAGTACTTC	CASSSSETYEQYF
TRBV29-1	many	TRBJ2-7	-	TGCAGCGTTGGAGGGAGCTCCTACGAGCAGTACTTC	CSVGGSSYEQYF
TRBV5-1	-	TRBJ2-2	TRBD2	TGCGCCAGCAGTTTTAGCGGGGGGACCAACACCGGGGAGCTGTTTTTT	CASSFSGGTNTGELFF
TRBV20-1	-	TRBJ2-7	-	TGCAGTGCTAGAGAGGGGGCGTCCTACGAGCAGTACTTC	CSAREGASYEQYF
TRBV4-1	few	TRBJ2-7	-	TGCGCCAGCAGCCAAGGGGTGGCTTTAACAGAGGGGCTCTACGAGCAGTACTTC	CASSQGVALTEGLYEQYF
TRBV4-3	-	TRBJ2-2	-	TGCGCCAGCAGCCAAGATGGCTTGACCACCGGGGAGCTGTTTTTT	CASSQDGLTTGELFF
TRBV15	-	TRBJ1-2	-	TGTGCCACCAGCAGAGAGACAGTACACTATGGCTACACCTTC	CATSRETVHYGYTF
TRBV9	many	TRBJ2-7	-	TGTGCCAGCAGCGTAGTGGCAGGTGCCACCTACGAGCAGTACTTC	CASSVVAGATYEQYF
TRBV20-1	few	TRBJ2-1	TRBD2	TGCAGTGCTAGGAGAGGCGGGGGAGCTGACAATGAGCAGTTCTTC	CSARRGGGADNEQFF
TRBV4-2	-	TRBJ1-4	-	TGTGCCAGCAGCCAAAATGTCGGCAGAGGTAATGAAAAACTGTTTTTT	CASSQNVGRGNEKLFF
TRBV7-6	few	TRBJ2-7	TRBD2	TGTGCCAGCAGCTTGAGCGGGGGGTTCGTTTACGAGCAGTACTTC	CASSLSGGFVYEQYF
TRBV7-9	-	TRBJ2-1	TRBD1	TGTGCCAGCAGCTTAGTAGGGGGCGCATTAAATGAGCAGTTCTTC	CASSLVGGALNEQFF
TRBV4-3	few	TRBJ2-5	TRBD2	TGCGCCAGCAGCCAAGATGCTAGCGGGGTGGGAGAGACCCAGTACTTC	CASSQDASGVGETQYF
TRBV25-1	-	TRBJ2-7	TRBD1	TGTGCCAGCAGTGCGGGACAGGGTTCCTACGAGCAGTACTTC	CASSAGQGSYEQYF
TRBV20-1	few	TRBJ1-1	TRBD1	TGCAGTGCCTCAGGGGGGCGGGGTACTGAAGCTTTCTTT	CSASGGRGTEAFF
TRBV7-2	few	TRBJ2-2	TRBD2	TGTGCCAGCAGCTCTCCGTTTGACGGCGGGGGGGCCTATCAAACCGGGGAGCTGTTTTTT	CASSSPFDGGGAYQTGELFF
TRBV7-2	many	TRBJ1-3	TRBD1	TGTGCCAGCAGCCAGACAGGGTCTGGAAACACCATATATTTT	CASSQTGSGNTIYF
TRBV12-3/TRBV12-4	few	TRBJ2-2	-	TGTGCCAGCAGTTTTCGACGTCGGACCGGGGAGCTGTTTTTT	CASSFRRRTGELFF
TRBV7-6	few	TRBJ2-7	TRBD2	TGTGCCAGCAGCTTAGGGGGGACTATCTACGAGCAGTACTTC	CASSLGGTIYEQYF
TRBV7-2	few	TRBJ1-1	-	TGTGCCTGCCGTTGGACGAAGAACACTGAAGCTTTCTTT	CACRWTKNTEAFF
TRBV4-1	few	TRBJ2-2	-	TGCGCCAGCAGCCAAGTTGCGGCCGGGGAGCTGTTTTTT	CASSQVAAGELFF
TRBV6-2/TRBV6-3	few	TRBJ1-2	-	TGTGCCAGCAGTTACTCGCGATTTCTGGAGGGCTACACCTTC	CASSYSRFLEGYTF
TRBV11-3	few	TRBJ2-1	-	TGTGCCAGCAGCTCAGGAGGCTTCAATGAGCAGTTCTTC	CASSSGGFNEQFF
TRBV28	once	TRBJ2-5	-	TGTGCCAGCAGTGCCCCCGGGACGGCCCAAGAGACCCAGTACTTC	CASSAPGTAQETQYF
TRBV7-9	-	TRBJ2-7	-	TGTGCCAGCAGTTCCGGGGCCGACCCCTACGAGCAGTACTTC	CASSSGADPYEQYF
TRBV5-4	few	TRBJ2-1	-	TGTGCCTTTCGACTCCTTGATCCCGGGGGCAATGAGCAGTTCTTC	CAFRLLDPGGNEQFF
TRBV9	few	TRBJ2-3	TRBD2	TGTGCCAGCAGCTCCGGGACTAAAGATACGCAGTATTTT	CASSSGTKDTQYF
TRBV5-5	many	TRBJ2-2	-	TGTGCCAGCAGCTTGTGGAACACCGGGGAGCTGTTTTTT	CASSLWNTGELFF
TRBV3-1	few	TRBJ2-5	-	TGTGCCAGCAGCCATGGGGGGACGGGAGAGACCCAGTACTTC	CASSHGGTGETQYF
TRBV28	-	TRBJ2-3	-	TGTGCCAGCAGTTCTTCTCCGCGGCCAGATACGCAGTATTTT	CASSSSPRPDTQYF
TRBV28	few	TRBJ1-6	-	TGTGCCAGCGGGTGGGGAAGCTCCTATAATTCACCCCTCCACTTT	CASGWGSSYNSPLHF
TRBV24-1	-	TRBJ2-1	-	TGTGCCACCAGTGAACGGCCATTGGCAGGGCACTACAATGAGCAGTTCTTC	CATSERPLAGHYNEQFF
TRBV20-1	few	TRBJ2-7	-	TGCAGTGCGGTAGTGGGCGGGGGCAGCTACGAGCAGTACTTC	CSAVVGGGSYEQYF
TRBV4-2	-	TRBJ2-1	-	TGTGCCAGCAGCCAAGATCGGCGGTGGTATGAGCAGTTCTTC	CASSQDRRWYEQFF
TRBV20-1	-	TRBJ2-6	-	TGCGGATATAGGGAGTCCGGGGCCAACGTCCTGACTTTC	CGYRESGANVLTF
TRBV5-1	few	TRBJ1-5	-	TGCGCCAGCAGCCCTGGGGGGACTGACAATCAGCCCCAGCATTTT	CASSPGGTDNQPQHF
TRBV10-3	-	TRBJ1-3	-	TGTGCCATCAGTGATGTCAGGGTGGCTGGAAACACCATATATTTT	CAISDVRVAGNTIYF
TRBV6-1	-	TRBJ2-5	TRBD2	TGTGCCAGCAGTGAAGCGAGCGGGGGTTTGGAGACCCAGTACTTC	CASSEASGGLETQYF